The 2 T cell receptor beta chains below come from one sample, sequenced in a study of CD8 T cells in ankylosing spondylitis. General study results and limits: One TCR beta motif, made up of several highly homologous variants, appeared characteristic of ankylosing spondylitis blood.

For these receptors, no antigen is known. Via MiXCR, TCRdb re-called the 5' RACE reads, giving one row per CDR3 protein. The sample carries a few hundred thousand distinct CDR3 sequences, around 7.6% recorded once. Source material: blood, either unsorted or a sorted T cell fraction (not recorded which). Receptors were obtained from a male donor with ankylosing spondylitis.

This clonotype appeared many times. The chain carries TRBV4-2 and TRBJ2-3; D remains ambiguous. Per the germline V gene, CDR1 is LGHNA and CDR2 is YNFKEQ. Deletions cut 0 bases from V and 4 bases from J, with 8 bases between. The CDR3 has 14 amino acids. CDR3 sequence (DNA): TGTGCCAGCAGCCAAGAAATGAGATCAGATACGCAGTATTTT. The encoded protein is CASSQEMRSDTQYF.

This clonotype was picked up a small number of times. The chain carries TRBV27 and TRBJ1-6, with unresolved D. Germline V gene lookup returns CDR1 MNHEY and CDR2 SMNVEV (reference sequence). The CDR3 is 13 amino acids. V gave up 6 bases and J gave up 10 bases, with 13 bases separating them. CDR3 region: CASSPVSMSPLHF. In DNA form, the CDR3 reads TGTGCCAGCAGCCCGGTCTCGATGTCACCCCTCCACTTT.